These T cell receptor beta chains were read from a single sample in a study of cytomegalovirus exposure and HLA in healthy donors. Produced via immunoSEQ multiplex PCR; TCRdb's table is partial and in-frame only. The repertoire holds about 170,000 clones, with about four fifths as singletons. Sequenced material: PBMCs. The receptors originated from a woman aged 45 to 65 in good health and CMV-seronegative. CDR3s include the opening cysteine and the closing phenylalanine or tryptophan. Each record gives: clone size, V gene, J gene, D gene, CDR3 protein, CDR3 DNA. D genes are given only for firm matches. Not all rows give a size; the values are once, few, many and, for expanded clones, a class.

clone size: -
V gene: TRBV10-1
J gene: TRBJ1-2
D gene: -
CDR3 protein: CASSGYSLVLLPCGYTF
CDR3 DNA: TGCGCCAGCAGTGGGTACAGTCTCGTACTTCTACCCTGTGGCTACACCTTC

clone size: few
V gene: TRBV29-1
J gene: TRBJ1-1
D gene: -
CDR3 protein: CSVYPNTEAFF
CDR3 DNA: TGCAGCGTTTACCCCAATACAGAAGCTTTCTTT

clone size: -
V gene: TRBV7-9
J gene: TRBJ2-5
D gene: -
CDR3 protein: CASSLVGAMETQYF
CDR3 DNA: TGTGCCAGCAGCTTAGTTGGGGCTATGGAGACCCAGTACTTC

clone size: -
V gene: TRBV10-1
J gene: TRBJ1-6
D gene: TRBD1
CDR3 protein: CASIVDRVCNSPLHF
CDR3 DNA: TGCGCCAGCATTGTCGACAGGGTTTGCAATTCACCCCTCCACTTT

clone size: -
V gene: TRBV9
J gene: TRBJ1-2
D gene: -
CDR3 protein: CASSVGQDYGYTF
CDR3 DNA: TGTGCCAGCAGCGTCGGCCAGGACTATGGCTACACCTTC

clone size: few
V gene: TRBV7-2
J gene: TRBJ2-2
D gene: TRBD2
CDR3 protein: CASSLALAGFPGELFF
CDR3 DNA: TGTGCCAGCAGCTTAGCACTAGCGGGGTTCCCCGGGGAGCTGTTTTTT

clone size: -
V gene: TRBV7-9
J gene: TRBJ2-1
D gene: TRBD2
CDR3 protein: CASSTTSGREGEQFF
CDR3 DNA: TGTGCCAGCAGCACGACTAGCGGGAGAGAAGGTGAGCAGTTCTTC

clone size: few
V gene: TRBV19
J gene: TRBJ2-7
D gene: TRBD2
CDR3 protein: CASSMGEGYEQYF
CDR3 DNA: TGTGCCAGTAGTATGGGGGAGGGCTACGAGCAGTACTTC

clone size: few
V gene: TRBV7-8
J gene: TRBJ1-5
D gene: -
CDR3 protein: CASSLETVNQPQHF
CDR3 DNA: TGTGCCAGCAGCTTAGAGACAGTCAATCAGCCCCAGCATTTT

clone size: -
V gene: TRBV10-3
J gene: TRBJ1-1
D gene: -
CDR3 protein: CAISESRTKNTEAFF
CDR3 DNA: TGTGCCATCAGTGAGTCGAGGACAAAAAACACTGAAGCTTTCTTT

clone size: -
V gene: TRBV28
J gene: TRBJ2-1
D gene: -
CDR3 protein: CATTGSNEQFF
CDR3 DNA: TGTGCCACCACGGGGTCCAATGAGCAGTTCTTC

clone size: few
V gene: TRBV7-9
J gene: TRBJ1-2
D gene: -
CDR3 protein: CASSSKGGSQGSRYTF
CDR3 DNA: TGTGCCAGCAGCTCCAAGGGCGGCAGCCAGGGTTCTCGCTACACCTTC

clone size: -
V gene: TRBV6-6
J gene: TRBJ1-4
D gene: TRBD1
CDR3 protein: CAGGRANEKLFF
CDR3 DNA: TGTGCAGGGGGCAGGGCTAATGAAAAACTGTTTTTT

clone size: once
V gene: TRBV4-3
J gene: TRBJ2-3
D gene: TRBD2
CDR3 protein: CASSQDSGGGTDTQYF
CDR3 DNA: TGCGCCAGCAGCCAAGATTCGGGGGGTGGCACAGATACGCAGTATTTT

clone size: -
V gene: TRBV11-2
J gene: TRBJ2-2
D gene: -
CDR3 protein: CASSSGARGTGELFF
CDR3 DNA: TGTGCCAGCAGCTCTGGGGCTAGGGGGACCGGGGAGCTGTTTTTT

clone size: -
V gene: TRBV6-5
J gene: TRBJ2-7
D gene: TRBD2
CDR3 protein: CASSSTSGMYEQYF
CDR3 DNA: TGTGCCAGCAGTTCGACTAGCGGGATGTACGAGCAGTACTTC

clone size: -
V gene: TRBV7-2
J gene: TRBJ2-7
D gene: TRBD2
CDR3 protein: CASSSGDYPYEQYF
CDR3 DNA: TGTGCCAGCAGCTCGGGGGACTACCCCTACGAGCAGTACTTC

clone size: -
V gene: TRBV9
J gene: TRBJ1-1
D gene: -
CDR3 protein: CASSLGQRGGEAFF
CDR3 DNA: TGTGCCAGCAGCCTCGGTCAGCGGGGCGGTGAAGCTTTCTTT

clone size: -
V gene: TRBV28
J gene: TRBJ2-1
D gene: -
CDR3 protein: CASSLSPVDEQFF
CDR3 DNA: TGTGCCAGCAGTTTATCCCCGGTTGATGAGCAGTTCTTC

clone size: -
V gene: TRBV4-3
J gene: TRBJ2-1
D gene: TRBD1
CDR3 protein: CASSQGQSYNEQFF
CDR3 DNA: TGCGCCAGCAGCCAGGGACAGTCTTACAATGAGCAGTTCTTC

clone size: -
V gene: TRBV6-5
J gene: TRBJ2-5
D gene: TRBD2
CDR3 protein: CASSYSKTPGGETQYF
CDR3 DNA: TGTGCCAGCAGTTACTCGAAAACTCCGGGGGGAGAGACCCAGTACTTC

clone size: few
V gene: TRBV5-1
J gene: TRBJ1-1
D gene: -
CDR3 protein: CASSENTDQAFF
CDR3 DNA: TGCGCCAGCAGCGAGAATACAGATCAAGCTTTCTTT

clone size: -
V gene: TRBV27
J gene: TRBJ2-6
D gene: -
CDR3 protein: CASTSLSGPFSGANVLTF
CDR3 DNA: TGTGCCAGCACCTCACTTTCAGGGCCTTTCTCTGGGGCCAACGTCCTGACTTTC

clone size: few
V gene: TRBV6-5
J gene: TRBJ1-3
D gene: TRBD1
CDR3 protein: CASSWDRGPGNTIYF
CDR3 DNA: TGTGCCAGCAGCTGGGACAGGGGGCCAGGAAACACCATATATTTT

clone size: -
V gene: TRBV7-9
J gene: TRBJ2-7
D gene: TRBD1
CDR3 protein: CSSSQGRGSSYEQYF
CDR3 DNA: TGTTCCAGCAGCCAGGGCAGGGGGAGCTCCTACGAGCAGTACTTC

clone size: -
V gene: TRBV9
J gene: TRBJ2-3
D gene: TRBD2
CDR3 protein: CASNQAGESTDTQYF
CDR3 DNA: TGTGCCAGCAACCAAGCGGGGGAAAGCACAGATACGCAGTATTTT

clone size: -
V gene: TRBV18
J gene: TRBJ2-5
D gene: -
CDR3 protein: CASSPPSIETQYF
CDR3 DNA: TGTGCCAGCTCACCACCGAGTATTGAGACCCAGTACTTC